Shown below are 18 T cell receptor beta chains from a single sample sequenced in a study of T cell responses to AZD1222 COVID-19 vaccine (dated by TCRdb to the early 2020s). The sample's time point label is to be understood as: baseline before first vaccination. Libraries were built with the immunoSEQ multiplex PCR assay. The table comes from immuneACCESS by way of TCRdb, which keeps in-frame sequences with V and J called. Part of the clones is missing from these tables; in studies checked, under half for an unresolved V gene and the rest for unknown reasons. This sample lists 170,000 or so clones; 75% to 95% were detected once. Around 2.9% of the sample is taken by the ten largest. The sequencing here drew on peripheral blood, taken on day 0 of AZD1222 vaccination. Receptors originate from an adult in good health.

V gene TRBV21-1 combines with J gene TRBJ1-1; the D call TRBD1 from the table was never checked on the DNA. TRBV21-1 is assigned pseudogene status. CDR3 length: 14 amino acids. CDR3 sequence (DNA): TGTGCCAGCAGCGCGTGGACAGGGAACACTGAAGCTTTCTTT. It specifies CASSAWTGNTEAFF.

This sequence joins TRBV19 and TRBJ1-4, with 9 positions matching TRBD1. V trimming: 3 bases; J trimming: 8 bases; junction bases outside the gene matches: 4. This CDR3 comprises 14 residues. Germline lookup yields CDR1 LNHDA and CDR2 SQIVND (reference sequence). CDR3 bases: TGTGCCAGTAGTATTCTCGGACAGGGGGAAAAACTGTTTTTT. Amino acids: CASSILGQGEKLFF.

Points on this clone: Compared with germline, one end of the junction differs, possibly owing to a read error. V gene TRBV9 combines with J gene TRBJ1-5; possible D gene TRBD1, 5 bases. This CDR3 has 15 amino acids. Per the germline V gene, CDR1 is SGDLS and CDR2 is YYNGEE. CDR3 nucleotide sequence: TGTGCCAGCAGCGTGGGCGGAGGGGCCAATCAACCCCAGCATTTT. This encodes CASSVGGGANQPQHF.

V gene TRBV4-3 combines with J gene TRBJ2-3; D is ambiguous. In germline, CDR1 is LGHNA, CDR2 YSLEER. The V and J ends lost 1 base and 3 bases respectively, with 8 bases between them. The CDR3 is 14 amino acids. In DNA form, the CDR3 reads TGCGCCAGCAGCCAAGTTTCAGAGACAGATACGCAGTATTTT. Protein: CASSQVSETDTQYF.

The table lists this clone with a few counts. The CDR3 loop is CASSPTGQRGYTF. Written as DNA, the CDR3 is TGTGCCAGCAGTCCGACAGGGCAAAGGGGCTACACCTTC. The chain uses TRBV7-2 and TRBJ1-2, with TRBD1 identical over 7 bases. Germline loops: CDR1 SGHTA, CDR2 FQGNSA. The CDR3 is 13 amino acids. The V gene end was trimmed by 6 bases and the J gene end by 8 bases; junction bases not matched to a gene: 9.

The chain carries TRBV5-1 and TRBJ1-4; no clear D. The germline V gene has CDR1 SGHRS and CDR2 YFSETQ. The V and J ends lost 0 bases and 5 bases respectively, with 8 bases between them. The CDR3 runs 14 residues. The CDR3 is CASSLGEVNEKLFF. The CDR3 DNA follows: TGCGCCAGCAGCTTGGGAGAGGTCAATGAAAAACTGTTTTTT. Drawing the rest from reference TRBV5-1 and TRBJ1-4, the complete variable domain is KAGVTQTPRYLIKTRGQQVTLSCSPISGHRSVSWYQQTPGQGLQFLFEYFSETQRNKGNFPGRFSGRQFSNSRSEMNVSTLELGDSALYLCASSLGEVNEKLFFGSGTQLSVL.

CDR3 nucleotide sequence: TGTGCCAGCAGTCTACGACAGGGGGCGAGCTCCTATAATTCACCCCTCCACTTT. Its translation: CASSLRQGASSYNSPLHF. The J gene is TRBJ1-6, the V gene TRBV6-6; 10 bases line up with TRBD1. Looked up from germline, CDR1 is MNHNY and CDR2 is SVGAGI (reference sequence). The trim removed 5 bases at V and 0 bases at J, leaving 7 bases unmatched. This CDR3 comprises 18 residues.

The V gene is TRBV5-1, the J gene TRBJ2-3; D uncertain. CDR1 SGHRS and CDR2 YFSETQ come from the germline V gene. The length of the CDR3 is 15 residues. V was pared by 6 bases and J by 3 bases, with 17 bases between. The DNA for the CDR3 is TGCGCCAGCACCCAGGACCCCGAGAGAACAGATACGCAGTATTTT. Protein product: CASTQDPERTDTQYF.

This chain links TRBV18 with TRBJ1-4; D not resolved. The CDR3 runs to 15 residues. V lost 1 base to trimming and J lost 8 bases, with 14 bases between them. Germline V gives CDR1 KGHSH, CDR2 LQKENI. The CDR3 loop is CASSPQKAGGEKLFF. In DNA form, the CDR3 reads TGTGCCAGCTCACCACAGAAAGCGGGCGGAGAAAAACTGTTTTTT.

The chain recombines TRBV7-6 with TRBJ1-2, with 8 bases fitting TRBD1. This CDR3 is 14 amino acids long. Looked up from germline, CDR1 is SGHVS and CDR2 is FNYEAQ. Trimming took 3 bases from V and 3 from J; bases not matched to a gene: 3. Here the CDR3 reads CASSLETGDYGYTF. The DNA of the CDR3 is TGTGCCAGCAGCTTGGAGACAGGGGACTATGGCTACACCTTC. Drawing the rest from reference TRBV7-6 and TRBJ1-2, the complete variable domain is GAGVSQSPRYKVTKRGQDVALRCDPISGHVSLYWYRQALGQGPEFLTYFNYEAQQDKSGLPNDRFSAERPEGSISTLTIQRTEQRDSAMYRCASSLETGDYGYTFGSGTRLTVV.

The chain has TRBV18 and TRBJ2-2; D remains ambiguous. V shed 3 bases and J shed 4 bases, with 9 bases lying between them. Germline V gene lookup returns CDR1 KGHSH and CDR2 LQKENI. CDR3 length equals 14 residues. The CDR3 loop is CASSPSAPTGELFF. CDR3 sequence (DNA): TGTGCCAGCTCACCTTCAGCGCCCACCGGGGAGCTGTTTTTT.

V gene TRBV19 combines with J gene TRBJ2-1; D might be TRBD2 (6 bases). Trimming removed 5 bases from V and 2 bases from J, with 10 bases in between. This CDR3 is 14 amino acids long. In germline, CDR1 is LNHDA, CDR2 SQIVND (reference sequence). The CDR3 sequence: CASSGTGAYNEQFF. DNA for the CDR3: TGTGCCAGTAGTGGGACTGGGGCCTACAATGAGCAGTTCTTC.

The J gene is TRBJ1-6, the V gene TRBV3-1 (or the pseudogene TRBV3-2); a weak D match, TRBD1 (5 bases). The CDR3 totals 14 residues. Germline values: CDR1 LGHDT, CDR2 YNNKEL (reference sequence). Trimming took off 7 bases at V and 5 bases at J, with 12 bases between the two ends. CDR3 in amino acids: CASTFTRDNSPLHF. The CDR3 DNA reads TGTGCCAGCACCTTTACCAGGGATAATTCACCCCTCCACTTT.

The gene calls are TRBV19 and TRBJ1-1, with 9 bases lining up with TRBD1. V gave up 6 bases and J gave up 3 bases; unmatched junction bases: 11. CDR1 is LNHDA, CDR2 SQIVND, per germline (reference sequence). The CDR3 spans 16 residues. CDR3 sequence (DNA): TGTGCCAGTAGGGACGACAGGGGGACGTCCCACACTGAAGCTTTCTTT. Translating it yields CASRDDRGTSHTEAFF.

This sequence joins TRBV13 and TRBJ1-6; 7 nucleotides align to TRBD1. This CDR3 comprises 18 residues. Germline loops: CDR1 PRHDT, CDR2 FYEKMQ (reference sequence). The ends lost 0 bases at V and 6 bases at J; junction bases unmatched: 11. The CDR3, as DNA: TGTGCCAGCAGCTTAGGGGAGGACAGGTTCGTTTCTAATTCACCCCTCCACTTT. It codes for CASSLGEDRFVSNSPLHF.

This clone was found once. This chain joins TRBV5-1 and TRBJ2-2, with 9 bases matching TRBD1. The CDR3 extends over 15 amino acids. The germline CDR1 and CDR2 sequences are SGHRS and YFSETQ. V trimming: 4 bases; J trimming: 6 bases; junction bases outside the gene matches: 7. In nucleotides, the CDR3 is TGCGCCAGCAGCCCCGGGACAGGGAGGGCCGGGGAGCTGTTTTTT. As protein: CASSPGTGRAGELFF.

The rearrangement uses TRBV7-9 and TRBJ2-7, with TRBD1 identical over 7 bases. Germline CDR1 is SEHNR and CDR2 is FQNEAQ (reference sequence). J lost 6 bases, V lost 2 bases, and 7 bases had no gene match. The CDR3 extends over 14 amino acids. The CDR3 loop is CASSLRRGKVEQYF. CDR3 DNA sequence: TGTGCCAGCAGCTTACGCAGGGGGAAAGTCGAGCAGTACTTC. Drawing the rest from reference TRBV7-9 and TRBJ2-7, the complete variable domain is DTGVSQNPRHKITKRGQNVTFRCDPISEHNRLYWYRQTLGQGPEFLTYFQNEAQLEKSRLLSDRFSAERPKGSFSTLEIQRTEQGDSAMYLCASSLRRGKVEQYFGPGTRLTVT.

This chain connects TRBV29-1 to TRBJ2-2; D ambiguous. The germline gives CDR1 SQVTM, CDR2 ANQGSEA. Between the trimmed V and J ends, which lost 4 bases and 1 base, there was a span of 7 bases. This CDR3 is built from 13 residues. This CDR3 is CSVGLENTGELFF. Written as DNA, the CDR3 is TGCAGCGTTGGGCTGGAGAACACCGGGGAGCTGTTTTTT.